One sample yielded the 4 T cell receptor beta chains listed below, sequenced in a study of cytomegalovirus exposure and HLA in healthy donors. It was with 60 Vbeta and 13 Jbeta primers that the PCR ran. Assay: immunoSEQ multiplex PCR; the TCRdb copy retains only in-frame clones and omits some. The sample records about 150,000 clones, approximately 87% being singletons. The sequenced sample consisted of PBMCs. Receptors originate from a woman in her thirties in good health and CMV-seronegative.

The chain couples TRBV15 to TRBJ1-5; TRBD1 is a possible D gene (5 bases). V was trimmed by 0 bases and J by 6 bases, leaving 12 bases between them. The CDR3 has 15 residues. Germline assignment: CDR1 LNHNV and CDR2 YYDKDF (reference sequence). The CDR3 region is CATSRDAGLAQPQHF. The CDR3 DNA is TGTGCCACCAGCAGAGACGCAGGGTTAGCTCAGCCCCAGCATTTT.

This chain links TRBV5-4 with TRBJ2-1; 7 bases map to TRBD2. V trimming: 2 bases; J trimming: 13 bases; junction bases outside the gene matches: 6. This CDR3 contains 12 residues. Germline lookup yields CDR1 SGHNT and CDR2 YYREEE (reference sequence). CDR3 sequence: CASSFPGGRQFF. CDR3 sequence (DNA): TGTGCCAGCAGCTTCCCTGGCGGGAGACAGTTCTTC.

The rearrangement joins TRBV5-4 to TRBJ2-1; 13 bases match TRBD2. The trim removed 1 base at V and 0 bases at J, leaving 4 bases unmatched. Germline V gene sequence: CDR1 SGHNT, CDR2 YYREEE (reference sequence). The CDR3 consists of 18 residues. For the CDR3, the DNA is TGTGCCAGCAGCTTGAGACTAGCGGGGGGCCTCTCCTACAATGAGCAGTTCTTC. It translates to CASSLRLAGGLSYNEQFF.

The chain employs TRBV30 and TRBJ2-1; 8 positions match TRBD2. The CDR3 covers 14 residues. The junction had 4 bases not matched to a gene; V was cut back by 2 bases and J by 4 bases. Germline V CDR1 and CDR2: GTSNPN, SVGIG (reference sequence). The DNA for the CDR3 is TGTGCCTGGAGTTTGGCTAGCGGGTACAATGAGCAGTTCTTC. Translating it yields CAWSLASGYNEQFF.